The subject of this entry is one TCR beta chain. What it binds is not known. Sequencing was performed with immunoSEQ multiplex PCR; in TCRdb, only in-frame clones are kept and a portion is missing. The repertoire holds fewer than 120,000 clones, with 80% to 95% as singletons. This specimen belongs to a study of T cell responses to AZD1222 COVID-19 vaccine. Germline V gene sequence: CDR1 LNHDA, CDR2 SQIVND (reference sequence). The germline V and J ends were trimmed by 7 bases and 0 bases, with 11 bases remaining between them. The CDR3 runs 14 residues. Study-wide findings and caveats: As reported, nearly half of all spike-specific TCRs target variant regions that are unmutated.

Pooling covered second doses at about 4 or about 12 weeks. Source: peripheral blood, taken 28 days after the second AZD1222 dose. This chain joins TRBV19 and TRBJ2-3; possible D gene TRBD2, 6 bases. The TCR comes from an adult who received the AZD1222 COVID-19 vaccine. Written as DNA, the CDR3 is TGTGCCAGTACAATCGGACTAAGCACAGATACGCAGTATTTT. Its protein is CASTIGLSTDTQYF. The variable domain in full, completed from reference TRBV19 and TRBJ2-3, reads DGGITQSPKYLFRKEGQNVTLSCEQNLNHDAMYWYRQDPGQGLRLIYYSQIVNDFQKGDIAEGYSVSREKKESFPLTVTSAQKNPTAFYLCASTIGLSTDTQYFGPGTRLTVL.